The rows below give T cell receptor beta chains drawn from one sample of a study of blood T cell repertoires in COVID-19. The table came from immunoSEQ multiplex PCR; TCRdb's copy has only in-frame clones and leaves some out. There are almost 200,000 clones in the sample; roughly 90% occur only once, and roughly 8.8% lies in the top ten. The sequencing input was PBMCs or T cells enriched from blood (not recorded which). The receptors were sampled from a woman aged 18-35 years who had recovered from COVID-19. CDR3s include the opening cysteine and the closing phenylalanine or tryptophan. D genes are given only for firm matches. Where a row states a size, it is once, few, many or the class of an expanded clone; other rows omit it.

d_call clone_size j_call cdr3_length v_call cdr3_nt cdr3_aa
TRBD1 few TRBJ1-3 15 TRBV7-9 TGTGCCAGCAGCAAACAGGGGGCCTCTGGAAACACCATATATTTT CASSKQGASGNTIYF
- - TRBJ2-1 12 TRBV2 TGTGCCAGCCTCCTGGCCGTTAATGAGCAGTTCTTC CASLLAVNEQFF
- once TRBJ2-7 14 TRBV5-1 TGCGCCAGCAGCTTGACCGGGACAAGCCACGAGCAGTACTTC CASSLTGTSHEQYF
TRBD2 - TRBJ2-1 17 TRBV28 TGTGCCAGCAAGCGGCAGGAACTAGCGGGGGGGCTTGATGAGCAGTTCTTC CASKRQELAGGLDEQFF
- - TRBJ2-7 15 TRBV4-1 TGCGCCAGCAGCCAAGGGCAGGGGTTTTACTACGAGCAGTACTTC CASSQGQGFYYEQYF
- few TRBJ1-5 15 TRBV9 TGTGCCAGCAGCGTAGGGGCGCAACCCGATCAGCCCCAGCATTTT CASSVGAQPDQPQHF
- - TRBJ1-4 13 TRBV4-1 TGCGCCAGCAGTATGGGACATGGCGAAAAACTGTTTTTT CASSMGHGEKLFF
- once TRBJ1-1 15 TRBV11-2 TGTGCCAGCAGCCCCCTGTGGGGGGGGAACACTGAAGCTTTCTTT CASSPLWGGNTEAFF
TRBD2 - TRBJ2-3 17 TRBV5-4 TGTGCCAGCAGCTCACCAAAACGGACTAGCGGGGAGGATACGCAGTATTTT CASSSPKRTSGEDTQYF
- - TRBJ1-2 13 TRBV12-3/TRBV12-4 TGTGCCAGCGGCGGTAGGGGGGGCTATGGCTACACCTTC CASGGRGGYGYTF
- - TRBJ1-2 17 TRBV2 TGTGCCAGCATATGGCCCCCGTTATTCGGGGGGATGGACGGCTACACCTTC CASIWPPLFGGMDGYTF
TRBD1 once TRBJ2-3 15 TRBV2 TGTGCCAGCAGTGAGACAGGGGCCAAGGCAGATACGCAGTATTTT CASSETGAKADTQYF
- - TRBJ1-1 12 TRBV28 TGTGCCAGCGGAAGGACAGCCGCTTTAGCTTTCTTT CASGRTAALAFF
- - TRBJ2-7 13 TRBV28 TGTGCCAGCAGTGGGGGCGAAATCTACGAGCAGTACTTC CASSGGEIYEQYF
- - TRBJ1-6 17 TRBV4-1 TGCGCCAGCAGCCAACGGGAGTGGAGCTCCTATAATTCACCCCTCCACTTT CASSQREWSSYNSPLHF
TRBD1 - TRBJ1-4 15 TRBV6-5 TGTGCCAGCAGTCCCCGACAGGGGGCTGGTGAAAAACTGTTTTTT CASSPRQGAGEKLFF
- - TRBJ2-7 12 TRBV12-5 TGTGCTAGTGGTCGCGGCACCTACGAGCAGTACTTC CASGRGTYEQYF
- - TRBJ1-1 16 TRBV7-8 TGTGCCAGCAGCTCCCTCGCGGGGTCCGTGAACACTGAAGCTTTCTTT CASSSLAGSVNTEAFF
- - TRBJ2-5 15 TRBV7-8 TGTGCCAGCAGCCCCTCCCCAGGGTACCAAGAGACCCAGTACTTC CASSPSPGYQETQYF
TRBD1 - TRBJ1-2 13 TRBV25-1 TGTGCCAGCAGTGATCGGGGGACAGACGGCTACACCTTC CASSDRGTDGYTF
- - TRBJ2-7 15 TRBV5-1 TGCGCCAGCAGCCCTGACAGCGCAAACTCCTACGAGCAGTACTTC CASSPDSANSYEQYF
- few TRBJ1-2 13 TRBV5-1 TGCGCCAGCAGCTTGGCCAGCGCTTATGGCTACACCTTC CASSLASAYGYTF
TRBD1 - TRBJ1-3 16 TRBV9 TGTGCCAGCAGCATGCAGACAGGGCTATCGGGAAACACCATATATTTT CASSMQTGLSGNTIYF
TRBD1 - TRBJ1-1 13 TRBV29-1 TGCAGCGTCGCTGGACAGGGATTACCTGAAGCTTTCTTT CSVAGQGLPEAFF
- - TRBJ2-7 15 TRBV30 TGTGCCTGGAGTGGCCGAACTAATTTTCCCGACCGGCAGTACTTC CAWSGRTNFPDRQYF
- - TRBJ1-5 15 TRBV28 TGTGCCAGCACTCTCGGTTACGGGTTGGGTCAGCCCCAGCATTTT CASTLGYGLGQPQHF
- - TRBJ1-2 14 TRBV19 TGTGCCAGTAGTATGACAGGCAAATACTATGGCTACACCTTC CASSMTGKYYGYTF
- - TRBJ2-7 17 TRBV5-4 TGTGCCAGCAGCTTGGACAGCTTACCACTTTTATCCTACGAGCAGTACTTC CASSLDSLPLLSYEQYF
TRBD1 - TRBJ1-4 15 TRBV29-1 TGCAGCGCCCAAGGGCGGACAGGGCCTAATGAAAAACTGTTTTTT CSAQGRTGPNEKLFF
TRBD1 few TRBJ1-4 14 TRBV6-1 TGTGCCAGCAGTGAAGGGACAGGGAGTGAAAAACTGTTTTTT CASSEGTGSEKLFF
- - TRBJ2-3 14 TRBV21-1 TGTGCCGCTAGGCCGGAGGTCGGCACAGATACGCAGTATTTT CAARPEVGTDTQYF
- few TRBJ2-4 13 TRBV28 TGTGCCAGCAAACAGGGATCCAAAAACATTCAGTACTTC CASKQGSKNIQYF
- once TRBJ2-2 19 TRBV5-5 TGTGCCAGCAGCTTGGTTCGGTTGAGGTGGGGCGAGGTCACCGGGGAGCTGTTTTTT CASSLVRLRWGEVTGELFF
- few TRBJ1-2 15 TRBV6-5 TGTGCCAGCAGTTACTCGCCAGGGGCTGGCTATGGCTACACCTTC CASSYSPGAGYGYTF
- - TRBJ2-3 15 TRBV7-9 TGTGCCAGCAGCTTCCCACTATTATCCACAGATACGCAGTATTTT CASSFPLLSTDTQYF
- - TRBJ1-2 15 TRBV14 TGTGCCAGCAGCCAAAGGATCTTGGGGGCCGCTGGCTACACCTTC CASSQRILGAAGYTF
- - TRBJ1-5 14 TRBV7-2 TGTGCCAGCAGCCCCGGGAGGGGACCGGAGCCCCAGCATTTT CASSPGRGPEPQHF
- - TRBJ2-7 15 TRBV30 TGTGCCTGGAGTGGGAGCCCGCCAAACTCATACGAGCAGTACTTC CAWSGSPPNSYEQYF
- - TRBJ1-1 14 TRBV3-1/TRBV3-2 TGTGCCAGCAGCCCTCCGACGGGGTTAACTGAAGCTTTCTTT CASSPPTGLTEAFF
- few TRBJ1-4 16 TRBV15 TGTGCCACCAGCAGAGGCAGGGGAGAGGGACATGAAAAACTGTTTTTT CATSRGRGEGHEKLFF
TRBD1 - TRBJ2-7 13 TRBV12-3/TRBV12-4 TGTGCCAGCAGCGAACAGGGGGCGGGGGAGCAGTACTTC CASSEQGAGEQYF
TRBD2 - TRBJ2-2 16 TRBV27 TGTGCCAGCAGTCCGATAGGTGGGGGGGACACCGGGGAGCTGTTTTTT CASSPIGGGDTGELFF
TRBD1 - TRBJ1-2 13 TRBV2 TGTGCCAGCAGTTTGGACAGGGCTCCTGGCTACACCTTC CASSLDRAPGYTF
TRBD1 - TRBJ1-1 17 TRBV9 TGTGCCAGCAGCCCCATACACGTACAGGGGGGGAACACTGAAGCTTTCTTT CASSPIHVQGGNTEAFF
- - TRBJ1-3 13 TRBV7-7 TGTGCCAGCAGCTCTTACTCTGGAAACACCATATATTTT CASSSYSGNTIYF
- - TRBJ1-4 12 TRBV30 TGTGCCTGGGGAGGGACGGGGGAAAAACTGTTTTTT CAWGGTGEKLFF
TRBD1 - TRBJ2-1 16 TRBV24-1 TGTGCCACCAGTGATGCCCGGGACAGGGGGGGGAATGAGCAGTTCTTC CATSDARDRGGNEQFF
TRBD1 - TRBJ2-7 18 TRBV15 TGTGCCACCAGCAGACCGGGACAGGGAGAGGGGCTTCACTACGAGCAGTACTTC CATSRPGQGEGLHYEQYF
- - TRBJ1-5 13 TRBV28 TGTGCCAGCAGTTTGGCGGCCAATCAGCCCCAGCATTTT CASSLAANQPQHF
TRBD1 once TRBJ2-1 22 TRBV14 TGTGCCAGCAGCCAATGCCGAACAGGGGGAGGCCCTTTCATCGGTTTATGCAATGAGCAGTTCTTC CASSQCRTGGGPFIGLCNEQFF
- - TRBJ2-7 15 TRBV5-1 TGCGCCAGCAGCTTGGTAGGGGGAAGGGACTACGAGCAGTACTTC CASSLVGGRDYEQYF
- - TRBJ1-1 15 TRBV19 TGTGCCAGTACCCTCGACAGGAAAATGAACACTGAAGCTTTCTTT CASTLDRKMNTEAFF
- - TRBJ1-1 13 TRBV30 TGTGCCTGGAGTGTACAGATGAACACTGAAGCTTTCTTT CAWSVQMNTEAFF